This TCR beta chain was identified during a study of T cells in Graves' hyperthyroidism and ophthalmopathy. This clonotype occurred many times. This blood was taken when hyperthyroidism was first diagnosed, before any ophthalmopathy symptoms existed. TCR beta CDR3 region amplification was performed from RNA transcripts. RT-PCR in the first round (using the HTBI primer set) targeted the TCR CDR3. TCRdb re-called the multiplex PCR reads with MiXCR, one entry per CDR3 protein. The repertoire has approximately 400,000 distinct CDR3 sequences, approximately 13% of them found once; the top ten carry about 20%. Looked up from germline, CDR1 is MNHEY and CDR2 is SMNVEV (reference sequence). The CDR3 extends over 15 amino acids. Trimming left V 2 bases short and J 3 bases short, with 13 bases between.

What was sequenced was blood. The sequence was obtained from a man aged 25-40 years with Graves' hyperthyroidism that later progressed to Graves' ophthalmopathy. This chain uses TRBV27 with TRBJ1-1; unclear D gene. DNA of the CDR3: TGTGCCAGCAGTTTACCCCTAGGGTCGTACACTGAAGCTTTCTTT. Translation: CASSLPLGSYTEAFF.